This TCR beta chain derives from a study of radiotherapy plus CTLA-4 blockade in lung cancer. Study-level information: Roughly 17% of patients responded objectively, and about 33% achieved disease control. Study-wide results and caveats: Early shifts in blood T cell clones, with interferon-beta, reportedly predicted response best. Following radiotherapy plus ipilimumab, tumor-derived TCR clones expanded in the blood.

This table comes from immunoSEQ multiplex PCR, and its TCRdb copy is limited to in-frame clones, with some not included. The sample holds around 24,000 clones, over 70% seen once. CDR1 is SGHAT, CDR2 FQNNGV, per germline. This CDR3 contains 16 residues. J lost 6 bases, V lost 4 bases, and 4 bases had no gene match. Only a few counts were recorded for this clone. Its antigen is currently unknown. The chain employs TRBV11-2 and TRBJ2-1; 15 nucleotides agree with TRBD2. Sample: peripheral blood, taken from a patient treated with radiotherapy plus ipilimumab. The sequence was collected from a human donor with non-small cell lung cancer who had stable disease on radiotherapy plus ipilimumab. CDR3 sequence (DNA): TGTGCCAGCAGCTCGGGACTAGCGGGAGGAGGCAATGAGCAGTTCTTC. Encoded protein: CASSSGLAGGGNEQFF.